This is a list of T cell receptor beta chains from one sample in a study of CD8 T cells in Susac syndrome. TCRdb reprocessed the immunoSEQ multiplex PCR reads via MiXCR and lists one record per CDR3 protein. This repertoire shows 120,000 or so distinct CDR3 sequences, about 92% found once; its top ten account for about 0.096%. The sequencing sample was made of CD4+ T cells from PBMCs. Source of these receptors: a human donor with multiple sclerosis. CDR3s include the opening cysteine and the closing phenylalanine or tryptophan. Each record gives: CDR3 DNA, CDR3 protein, J gene, clone size, D gene, V gene. D genes are given only for firm matches. Clone size is given for some rows only: seen once, a few or many times, or a class if the clone is expanded.

TGTGCCAGCAGATATCGGTCTCGCTCTGGAAACACCATATATTTT | CASRYRSRSGNTIYF | TRBJ1-3 | NA | NA | TRBV2
TGTGCCAGCTCACCACGCGGGCCTAATGAAAAACTGTTTTTT | CASSPRGPNEKLFF | TRBJ1-4 | NA | NA | TRBV18
TGTGCCAGCAGTTTAGCCGTTTACGAGCAGTACTTC | CASSLAVYEQYF | TRBJ2-7 | NA | NA | TRBV28
TGTGCTAGTGGTCTCGGGGGGACCGGGGAGCTGTTTTTT | CASGLGGTGELFF | TRBJ2-2 | once | TRBD2 | TRBV12-5
TGTGCCAGCAGTGAGTCAGGAGGGGAGAGCAATCAGCCCCAGCATTTT | CASSESGGESNQPQHF | TRBJ1-5 | NA | NA | TRBV2
TGCAGTGCTACCAAGACGGCAGATACGCAGTATTTT | CSATKTADTQYF | TRBJ2-3 | NA | NA | TRBV20-1
TGTGCCAGCAGCAACCTCCTACTGAACACTGAAGCTTTCTTT | CASSNLLLNTEAFF | TRBJ1-1 | NA | NA | TRBV11-2
TGTGCCAGCAGTTACTCGAATGGGGTTCTTGCGGGGGGGCCGGATACGCAGTATTTT | CASSYSNGVLAGGPDTQYF | TRBJ2-3 | NA | TRBD2 | TRBV6-5
TGTGCCAGCTCGGAGCAGGCAAACACCGGGGAGCTGTTTTTT | CASSEQANTGELFF | TRBJ2-2 | once | NA | TRBV7-3
TGTGCCAGCAGCCAAGATCTCATAAATCAGCCCCAGCATTTT | CASSQDLINQPQHF | TRBJ1-5 | NA | NA | TRBV3-1
TGCGCCAGCAGCCCATACCCCAAGTCTCTGGCGGGGGCCTCCTACAATGAGCAGTTCTTC | CASSPYPKSLAGASYNEQFF | TRBJ2-1 | NA | NA | TRBV4-1
TGTGCCAGCAGTTTCGGTGGAAATCAGCCCCAGCATTTT | CASSFGGNQPQHF | TRBJ1-5 | once | NA | TRBV27
TGTGCCAGCACCCCCGGAGCCTGGGGAACTAACTATGGCTACACCTTC | CASTPGAWGTNYGYTF | TRBJ1-2 | NA | NA | TRBV7-2
TGTGCTAGCAGCCCGTTGGGGGCTAACTATGGCTACACCTTC | CASSPLGANYGYTF | TRBJ1-2 | NA | NA | TRBV3-1
TGTGCCAGCAGCCAAGACCGGGAAAATGAGCAGTTCTTC | CASSQDRENEQFF | TRBJ2-1 | NA | NA | TRBV3-1
TGTGCCAGCAGTGAAGGGTCGGAAGCTTTCTTT | CASSEGSEAFF | TRBJ1-1 | NA | NA | TRBV6-4
TGCGCCAGCAGCCAAGGCCCAGTAAAAGGGTTCAACTATGGCTACACCTTC | CASSQGPVKGFNYGYTF | TRBJ1-2 | NA | NA | TRBV4-3
TGCGCCAGCAGCCAAGATAGGGGACAGAGGTCCTACAATGAGCAGTTCTTC | CASSQDRGQRSYNEQFF | TRBJ2-1 | NA | TRBD1 | TRBV4-3
TGTGCCAGCAGCCCCGACGCGACACGAAACACTGAAGCTTTCTTT | CASSPDATRNTEAFF | TRBJ1-1 | once | NA | TRBV7-9
TGTGCCAGCAGTTTGTACGACAGGATCGCAGATACGCAGTATTTT | CASSLYDRIADTQYF | TRBJ2-3 | NA | NA | TRBV27
TGTGCCAGTAGTAGCGGGTACGCCGGAGCGAAGACCCAGTACTTC | CASSSGYAGAKTQYF | TRBJ2-5 | NA | NA | TRBV19
TGTGCTAGTGGTTTGGTTTGGGGTAGAATAGCGGCGAACACAGATACGCAGTATTTT | CASGLVWGRIAANTDTQYF | TRBJ2-3 | NA | NA | TRBV12-5
TGTGCCAGCAGCTTAGACCGAGGTGGAGGGTGGATATGCTCATGCTATGGCTACACCTTC | CASSLDRGGGWICSCYGYTF | TRBJ1-2 | NA | NA | TRBV11-2
TGCAGTGCTAGAGATCCCTCGAACACTGAAGCTTTCTTT | CSARDPSNTEAFF | TRBJ1-1 | once | NA | TRBV20-1
TGCGCCAGCAGCGTAGGGACAGATCGCACCCAAGCTTTCTTT | CASSVGTDRTQAFF | TRBJ1-1 | NA | TRBD1 | TRBV5-1
TGCAGCGTTGATAGACTAGCGGGGGACACAGATACGCAGTATTTT | CSVDRLAGDTDTQYF | TRBJ2-3 | NA | TRBD2 | TRBV29-1
TGTGCCAGGGGAAAGGAAAGCCAGGCCGAGACCCAGTACTTC | CARGKESQAETQYF | TRBJ2-5 | once | NA | TRBV2
TGTGCCTGGTCCCGTTCCAGGGATGAAAAACTGTTTTTT | CAWSRSRDEKLFF | TRBJ1-4 | NA | NA | TRBV30
TGCAGTGCTAGAAGATTCAGTAAAGAGACCCAGTACTTC | CSARRFSKETQYF | TRBJ2-5 | NA | NA | TRBV20-1
TGCGCCAGCAGCCCGGCAGGGGCCAACACCGGGGAGCTGTTTTTT | CASSPAGANTGELFF | TRBJ2-2 | NA | NA | TRBV5-1
TGTGCCACCACCCGAGCCGGGCCCAGCTCCTACAATGAGCAGTTCTTC | CATTRAGPSSYNEQFF | TRBJ2-1 | NA | NA | TRBV2
TGCGCCAGCACATTGGAGGACTCCTACGAGCAGTACTTC | CASTLEDSYEQYF | TRBJ2-7 | NA | NA | TRBV5-1
TGTGCCAGCAGCGTAAACCTACTGGGGGGCGATGAGCAGTTCTTC | CASSVNLLGGDEQFF | TRBJ2-1 | NA | NA | TRBV9
TGTGCCAGCTCACCGTCTGGGGAAGAGACCCAGTACTTC | CASSPSGEETQYF | TRBJ2-5 | NA | NA | TRBV18
TGTGCCAGCAGTTACTCGGTCCAAGCCGCGAACACCATATATTTT | CASSYSVQAANTIYF | TRBJ1-3 | NA | NA | TRBV6-5
TGTGCCAGCAGTTTTACGTGGGCAGATACGCAGTATTTT | CASSFTWADTQYF | TRBJ2-3 | NA | NA | TRBV27
TGCGCCAGCAGCACTACAGGGCTAGGGGCCAACGTCCTGACTTTC | CASSTTGLGANVLTF | TRBJ2-6 | once | NA | TRBV5-1
TGCAGCGTTGTTCTCCTCCGGAACAGCGGCGGCTACACCTTC | CSVVLLRNSGGYTF | TRBJ1-2 | NA | NA | TRBV29-1
TGTGCCAGCAGTTTTGGCTCCTATGGCTACACCTTC | CASSFGSYGYTF | TRBJ1-2 | NA | NA | TRBV28
TGTGCCAGCAGCTTATCCCTCCCCGGGGAACAAGAGACCCAGTACTTC | CASSLSLPGEQETQYF | TRBJ2-5 | NA | NA | TRBV11-1
TGTGCCAGCAGCCCAGCCCCCGCCTTTCAGACCCAGTACTTC | CASSPAPAFQTQYF | TRBJ2-5 | NA | NA | TRBV5-4
TGTGCCAGTAGTATTGGGGGGTACTCCTACAATGAGCAGTTCTTC | CASSIGGYSYNEQFF | TRBJ2-1 | once | NA | TRBV19
TGTGCCAGTAGTTTGACCGGGACAGGGAAGGAGACCCAGTACTTC | CASSLTGTGKETQYF | TRBJ2-5 | NA | TRBD1 | TRBV19
TGTGCCAGCAGCCAAGGGACTAGCGGGGTGGGTACGCAGTATTTT | CASSQGTSGVGTQYF | TRBJ2-3 | NA | TRBD2 | TRBV7-2
TGTGCCAGTAAGATACGCGAGCAGTACTTC | CASKIREQYF | TRBJ2-7 | NA | NA | TRBV2
TGTGCCAGCAGGGCCGGGACAGGGATGAACACTGAAGCTTTCTTT | CASRAGTGMNTEAFF | TRBJ1-1 | NA | TRBD1 | TRBV7-9
TGTGCCAGCAGTTGGGGGGATGGACAGCCCCAGCATTTT | CASSWGDGQPQHF | TRBJ1-5 | NA | NA | TRBV28
TGTGCCAGCAGCCGGACACCTGGGAACACTGAAGCTTTCTTT | CASSRTPGNTEAFF | TRBJ1-1 | once | NA | TRBV7-2
TGTGCTAGCAGCTTAGGCGTCGGGGGTAGACAAGAGACCCAGTACTTC | CASSLGVGGRQETQYF | TRBJ2-5 | NA | NA | TRBV7-7
TGTGCCAGCTCCCGCGGGACAGCCAATTCAGAGACCCAGTACTTC | CASSRGTANSETQYF | TRBJ2-5 | NA | NA | TRBV18
TGTGCCAGCAGTCCGGGTCCACTTAATAAAGCTTTCTTT | CASSPGPLNKAFF | TRBJ1-1 | NA | NA | TRBV7-9
TGCAGTGCCCAGTTGCGAGTGGGTGAGCCCCAGCATTTT | CSAQLRVGEPQHF | TRBJ1-5 | NA | NA | TRBV20-1
TGTGCCAGCAGCTACGGGCTAGGGATCGAAGATGAAAAACTGTTTTTT | CASSYGLGIEDEKLFF | TRBJ1-4 | NA | NA | TRBV7-9
TGTGCCAGCAGGGAACAGGGAATTGGTTCACCCCTCCACTTT | CASREQGIGSPLHF | TRBJ1-6 | NA | NA | TRBV9
TGTGCCAGCAGTCCAGGGCTAGCGGCCTACAATGAGCAGTTCTTC | CASSPGLAAYNEQFF | TRBJ2-1 | NA | TRBD2 | TRBV7-3